A single T cell receptor (beta chain) is shown here with its context. This CDR3 comprises 15 residues. Germline loops: CDR1 SGDLS, CDR2 YYNGEE. V dropped 0 bases and J dropped 10; count of bases not matched to a gene: 5. Study processing details: Cell counts per sample came from amplifying reference gene primers. Some clones are missing from TCRdb's copy, which holds only in-frame ones; the method was immunoSEQ multiplex PCR. D and trimming come from the DNA, and the V and J calls and clone size come from that table. The sample has more than 80,000 clones; about 88% are singletons. This record belongs to a study of blood T cell repertoires in COVID-19.

Specimen: peripheral blood. V gene TRBV9 combines with J gene TRBJ1-6; 9 nucleotides agree with TRBD1. This receptor was identified in a man aged 35-49 years with acute or convalescent COVID-19. The CDR3 spells CASSVGGQGISPLHF. In DNA form, the CDR3 reads TGTGCCAGCAGCGTAGGGGGACAGGGTATATCACCCCTCCACTTT.